A single TCR beta chain is shown here with its context. Its antigen is currently unknown. The data are from a study of cytomegalovirus exposure and HLA in healthy donors. The study's findings and limits: Three chains tied to CMV proved CMV antigen-specific in vitro. In an earlier analysis, about 87% or about 30%: the productive usage of most TCR beta V segments.

The CDR3 is made up of 16 amino acids. Trimming removed 1 base from V and 3 bases from J; junction bases left unmatched: 6. The germline CDR1 and CDR2 sequences are SGHDN and FVKESK. It was with 60 Vbeta and 13 Jbeta primers that the PCR ran. The table came from immunoSEQ multiplex PCR; TCRdb's copy has only in-frame clones and leaves some out. The profile shows 150,000 to 200,000 clones, 84% of them singletons. Sequenced input: PBMCs. V gene TRBV14 combines with J gene TRBJ2-7; 10 positions agree with TRBD2. The sequence was collected from a woman aged 45 to 65 in good health and CMV-seropositive. The CDR3 spells CASSQGGSGGNYEQYF. In DNA form, the CDR3 reads TGTGCCAGCAGCCAAGGGGGTAGCGGGGGGAACTACGAGCAGTACTTC. Full variable domain (missing parts from reference TRBV14 and TRBJ2-7): EAGVTQFPSHSVIEKGQTVTLRCDPISGHDNLYWYRRVMGKEIKFLLHFVKESKQDESGMPNNRFLAERTGGTYSTLKVQPAELEDSGVYFCASSQGGSGGNYEQYFGPGTRLTVT.